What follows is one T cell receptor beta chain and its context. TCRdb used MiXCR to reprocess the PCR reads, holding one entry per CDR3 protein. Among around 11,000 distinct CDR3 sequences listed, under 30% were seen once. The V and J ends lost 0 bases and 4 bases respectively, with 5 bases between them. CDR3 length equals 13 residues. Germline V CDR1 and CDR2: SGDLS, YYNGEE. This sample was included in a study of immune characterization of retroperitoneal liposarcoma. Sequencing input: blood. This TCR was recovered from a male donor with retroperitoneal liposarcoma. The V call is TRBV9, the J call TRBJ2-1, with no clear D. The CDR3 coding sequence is TGTGCCAGCAGCGTAGATCTGTACAATGAGCAGTTCTTC. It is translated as CASSVDLYNEQFF.